This T cell receptor (beta chain) was found in a study of blood T cell repertoires in COVID-19 (dated by TCRdb to the early 2020s). Regarding the complete study: The collaborator samples originated in the United States, Italy and Spain and spanned the acute and convalescent phases of COVID-19. The prospective study material was composed of cDNA or gDNA derived from T cells, B-cell-depleted T cells, or PBMCs. The repertoires were released in a freely available public database intended as a resource for research on the immune response to SARS-CoV-2. HLA class I and class II types, where available, came from metadata supplied by the sample provider rather than from assay-based typing. Nearly every sample came with metadata listing a de-identified subject ID, COVID-19 status, age in years and sex. The samples were drawn from two sources: the first 160 participants of the ongoing ImmuneRACE study, and fewer than 1,500 subjects contributed by 6 global collaborators. Subjects who had been exposed to COVID-19, were actively infected with it, or had recovered from it provided the deeply sampled blood TCRbeta repertoires that made up the dataset.

V and J are truncated by 3 bases and 5 bases respectively, leaving an intervening sequence of 12 bases. The germline V gene provides CDR1 KGHDR and CDR2 SFDVKD. Taken from cysteine to phenylalanine, the CDR3 has 14 residues. The kept DNA is CDR3 alone, 42 bases in frame from the first base. In the prospective study, participants were 18 to 89 years old, resided in under 30 geographic areas of the United States, and were enrolled through a virtual design. To assign participants to cohorts, the prospective study relied on clinical history that participants themselves reported in a screening survey and a study questionnaire. Recovered participants in ImmuneRACE Cohort 3 were defined as having two consecutive negative NP/OP PCR tests, clearance from a healthcare professional, or resolution of symptoms. In the prospective study, whole blood, serum and a nasopharyngeal or oropharyngeal swab were collected from each participant by mobile phlebotomists. Additional blood draws and questionnaires over an approximately two-month period could optionally be provided by prospective study participants. Prospective study blood samples were shipped either frozen or at room temperature before DNA extraction.

The immunoSEQ Assay, a bias-controlled multiplex PCR, was used to amplify TCRbeta CDR3 regions from genomic DNA. In the original analysis: The number of nucleated cells in each sample was estimated from the amplification of reference gene primers within the assay. To quantify the absolute abundance of each unique TCRbeta CDR3 rearrangement, sequence reads were collapsed and filtered. For each sample, productive Simpson clonality was calculated by taking the square root of Simpson's diversity index across productive rearrangements. TCRdb limited this immuneACCESS table to in-frame rearrangements with V and J called. A share of clones is missing; checked studies link under half to unresolved V genes, and the rest is unexplained. V and J calls and clone size come straight from that table; D and trimming were deduced from the DNA. The sample records roughly 250,000 clones, around nine tenths of which are singletons. The leading ten clones occupy 1.5% to 2% of the sample.

Worth noting for this clone: Its antigen is currently not known. One base away there is no much larger clone; base qualities are not given.

What the work shows at the level of the full study, not this receptor alone: How much clinical and demographic metadata was included differed by source and by participant, and the metadata was provided uncurated.

Input material: PBMCs or T cells enriched from blood (not recorded which). The chain uses TRBV24-1 and TRBJ1-2; the D gene is possibly TRBD1, with 6 bases matching. The receptor was derived from a woman younger than 30 who had recovered from COVID-19. CDR3 protein: CATSDTTGEYGYTF. The nucleotide sequence reads as follows: TGTGCCACCAGTGATACGACAGGAGAATATGGCTACACCTTC.